This TCR beta chain was identified in a study of cytomegalovirus exposure and HLA in healthy donors. As for the study in general: An earlier analysis found under 130 million unique TCR beta sequences from 200 million or so T cells. Broader study findings: As a later analysis revealed, most CMV-associated TCR beta chains appeared HLA-restricted.

CDR1 is LNHDA, CDR2 SQIVND, per germline (reference sequence). V lost 4 bases to trimming and J lost 4 bases, with 17 bases between them. The CDR3 sequence is 16 residues long. The study ran its PCR with 60 Vbeta and 13 Jbeta primers. Profiled with immunoSEQ multiplex PCR; TCRdb holds only in-frame clones, not every one. The data show about 100,000 clones, roughly four fifths seen once. About this clone: No antigen is known for it.

This clonotype was sampled from a man aged 40-55 years in good health and CMV-seronegative. The gene calls are TRBV19 and TRBJ1-5; the D gene is possibly TRBD1 (6 bases). Input material: PBMCs. CDR3 nucleotides: TGTGCCAGTAGTACCCACGGGGACATTTGGAATCAGCCCCAGCATTTT. This codes for CASSTHGDIWNQPQHF.